Each of the 8 T cell receptor beta chains below was sequenced from the same sample in a study of cytomegalovirus exposure and HLA in healthy donors. Sequenced by immunoSEQ multiplex PCR; TCRdb stores in-frame clones only, minus some. The sample shows 200,000 to 250,000 clones, about 90% of them seen only once. Input material: PBMCs. These receptors all stem from a woman younger than 35 in good health and CMV-seronegative.

The chain uses TRBV28 and TRBJ1-1; possibly TRBD1 for D (5 bases). Trimming pared 8 bases from V and 8 bases from J, leaving 12 bases between. The CDR3 has 11 residues. CDR1 MDHEN and CDR2 SYDVKM come from the germline V gene. The CDR3 coding sequence is TGTGCCAGCTCCTATCGACAGGAAGCTTTCTTT. Amino acids: CASSYRQEAFF.

This chain uses TRBV5-4 with TRBJ2-7; 10 bases are shared with TRBD1. Germline V gives CDR1 SGHNT, CDR2 YYREEE (reference sequence). Trimming cost V 5 bases and J 6 bases; bases outside gene matches: 8. The CDR3 loop spans 14 amino acids. The CDR3 sequence: CASRRTGGRLEQYF. The CDR3 bases are TGTGCCAGCAGAAGGACAGGGGGGAGGCTCGAGCAGTACTTC.

V gene TRBV9 combines with J gene TRBJ2-1, with 7 bases that match TRBD1. CDR1 is SGDLS, CDR2 YYNGEE, per germline. This CDR3 spans 15 amino acids. The trim removed 5 bases at V and 4 bases at J, leaving 9 bases unmatched. The CDR3 nucleotides read TGTGCCAGCAGTCTTCGGGACAGTCCTTACAATGAGCAGTTCTTC. Translated: CASSLRDSPYNEQFF.

This clone was recorded once. This chain links TRBV18 with TRBJ2-1, with TRBD2 matching over 13 bases. This CDR3 comprises 19 residues. Trimming took 5 bases from V and 9 from J; bases not matched to a gene: 19. The germline gives CDR1 KGHSH, CDR2 LQKENI. DNA for the CDR3: TGTGCCAGCTCATACTACACCCCTCCTACTAGCGGGAGGGCGGCTGAGCAGTTCTTC. Translated: CASSYYTPPTSGRAAEQFF.

This clone has a count of ten or more. The J gene is TRBJ1-2, the V gene TRBV10-2; 11 nucleotides align to TRBD1. Germline assignment: CDR1 WSHSY and CDR2 SAAADI. The V and J ends lost 9 bases and 6 bases, in that order; junction bases with no gene match: 6. This CDR3 has 13 residues. This chain's CDR3 is CASKTGQGDGYTF. The CDR3 DNA sequence: TGCGCCAGTAAGACGGGACAGGGGGATGGCTACACCTTC.

The chain combines TRBV18 with TRBJ1-4; 9 bases align to TRBD1. The germline V gene encodes CDR1 KGHSH and CDR2 LQKENI. The J segment lost 7 bases and the V segment lost 4 bases, leaving 4 bases of the junction unmatched. The CDR3 is made up of 14 amino acids. CDR3 sequence (DNA): TGTGCCAGCTCACTAGACAGGGGGACTGAAAAACTGTTTTTT. Its translation is CASSLDRGTEKLFF.

This clone was counted once. The chain is built from TRBV30 and TRBJ1-4; D call uncertain. V gave up 3 bases and J gave up 8 bases, with 16 bases separating them. Germline assignment: CDR1 GTSNPN and CDR2 SVGIG (reference sequence). The CDR3 totals 14 residues. The CDR3 loop reads CAWRPISGREKLFF. The CDR3 region has the DNA TGTGCCTGGAGACCGATTTCGGGTAGGGAAAAACTGTTTTTT.

The chain uses TRBV30 and TRBJ2-3; 8 nucleotides agree with TRBD2. V shed 3 bases, J shed 2 bases, and the junction held 7 bases outside the gene matches. Germline CDR1 reads GTSNPN; CDR2 reads SVGIG (reference sequence). The CDR3 loop spans 15 amino acids. The DNA of the CDR3 is TGTGCCTGGAGAGCCTTAGCGGGACCCACAGATACGCAGTATTTT. Amino acid sequence: CAWRALAGPTDTQYF.